These 20 T cell receptor beta chains came from one sample sequenced in a study of T cell responses to AZD1222 COVID-19 vaccine. Here immunoSEQ multiplex PCR was the method, and the copy in TCRdb shows in-frame clones only, minus some. The table includes around 120,000 clones, about 90% detected once. The sequenced sample was peripheral blood, obtained on day 0 of AZD1222 vaccination. Receptor source: an adult in good health.

The rearrangement uses TRBV6-5 and TRBJ2-7; the D is unclear. This CDR3 contains 13 residues. The germline CDR1 and CDR2 sequences are MNHEY and SVGAGI. Trimming cost V 2 bases and J 4 bases, with 9 bases left between them. The CDR3 here is CASSYLQTYEQYF. In DNA, the CDR3 is TGTGCCAGCAGTTACCTACAGACATACGAGCAGTACTTC.

This clone showed up just once. The chain couples TRBV10-3 to TRBJ1-3; no reliable D call. The CDR3 extends over 14 amino acids. Per the germline V gene, CDR1 is ENHRY and CDR2 is SYGVKD. V shed 0 bases and J shed 0 bases, with 3 bases lying between them. Written as DNA, the CDR3 is TGTGCCATCAGTGAGTCGCTCTCTGGAAACACCATATATTTT. This translates into CAISESLSGNTIYF.

The chain employs TRBV28 and TRBJ1-6; 7 bases align to TRBD1. The junction had 7 bases not matched to a gene; V was cut back by 6 bases and J by 8 bases. The CDR3 sequence is 14 residues long. Germline loops: CDR1 MDHEN, CDR2 SYDVKM. The CDR3 protein is CASSLTGLYSPLHF. The CDR3, as DNA: TGTGCCAGCAGCCTGACAGGGCTATATTCACCCCTCCACTTT.

The rearrangement joins TRBV6-2 or TRBV6-3 to TRBJ2-1; 11 bases line up with TRBD2. Germline CDR1 MNHEY, CDR2 SVGEGT. The CDR3 consists of 21 residues. The ends lost 2 bases at V and 0 bases at J; junction bases unmatched: 15. The CDR3: CASSYELAGGQRSFSYNEQFF. The CDR3 DNA reads as TGTGCCAGCAGTTACGAGCTAGCGGGAGGACAGAGGTCATTCTCCTACAATGAGCAGTTCTTC.

The V call is TRBV2, the J call TRBJ2-3; 9 bases map to TRBD2. V lost 4 bases to trimming and J lost 6 bases; unmatched junction nucleotides: 8. CDR1 and CDR2 (germline): SNHLY, FYNNEI. The CDR3 consists of 15 residues. The CDR3 sequence: CASSALAGSSDTQYF. The CDR3 region has the DNA TGTGCCAGCAGTGCTCTAGCGGGGAGTTCGGATACGCAGTATTTT.

The chain employs TRBV4-3 and TRBJ2-7; weak D call: TRBD2 (6 bases). The ends were cut back, 0 bases at V and 1 base at J, with 19 bases in the middle. This CDR3 is built from 18 residues. Per germline, CDR1 LGHNA and CDR2 YSLEER. The CDR3 here is CASSQDLRGEVGSYEQYF. The CDR3 nucleotides are TGCGCCAGCAGCCAAGATCTCCGAGGGGAGGTGGGATCCTACGAGCAGTACTTC.

The J gene is TRBJ2-7, the V gene TRBV7-2, with D possibly being TRBD1 (5 bases). V was shortened by 1 base and J by 7 bases, with 11 bases between the two germline ends. Germline-derived CDR1 and CDR2 are SGHTA and FQGNSA. This CDR3 region has 13 residues. The CDR3 loop reads CASSLGAAGEQYF. CDR3 DNA sequence: TGTGCCAGCAGCTTAGGGGCGGCAGGGGAGCAGTACTTC.

The chain is built from TRBV7-8 and TRBJ2-3; D is perhaps TRBD1 (6 bases). Trimming cost V 2 bases and J 1 base, with 22 bases left between them. Germline V CDR1 and CDR2: SGHVS, FQNEAQ. CDR3 length equals 19 residues. CDR3 sequence: CASSLWPRGMETGTDTQYF. The CDR3 DNA sequence: TGTGCCAGCAGCTTATGGCCCAGGGGAATGGAGACAGGCACAGATACGCAGTATTTT.

This clone was seen once. The rearrangement uses TRBV14 and TRBJ1-2, with 7 bases fitting TRBD1. The CDR3 extends over 13 amino acids. The germline V gene encodes CDR1 SGHDN and CDR2 FVKESK. The trim removed 3 bases at V and 7 bases at J, leaving 5 bases unmatched. CDR3 loop: CASSHHTGVGYTF. CDR3 sequence (DNA): TGTGCCAGCAGCCATCACACAGGGGTTGGCTACACCTTC.

This clone showed up just once. This sequence joins TRBV9 and TRBJ1-6; no clear D. The CDR3 length is 14 residues. CDR1 is SGDLS, CDR2 YYNGEE, per germline. V was shortened by 2 bases and J by 10 bases, with 13 bases between the two germline ends. The chain's CDR3 is CASSVVGYGSPLHF. The CDR3 region has the DNA TGTGCCAGCAGCGTCGTGGGGTACGGATCACCCCTCCACTTT.

The chain couples TRBV9 to TRBJ2-3, with a weak D call TRBD1 (6 bases). Germline CDR1 and CDR2: SGDLS and YYNGEE. V was shortened by 3 bases and J by 2 bases, with 10 bases between the two germline ends. The CDR3 length is 14 residues. The CDR3 here is CASSAWDNTDTQYF. The CDR3 region has the DNA TGTGCCAGCAGCGCGTGGGACAACACAGATACGCAGTATTTT.

This chain uses TRBV7-7 with TRBJ2-1; TRBD2 might be the D (5 bases). This CDR3 has 13 amino acids. Germline values: CDR1 SSHAT, CDR2 FNYEAQ (reference sequence). V was clipped by 3 bases and J by 7 bases, with 10 bases between them. As DNA, the CDR3 is TGTGCCAGCAGCTTGTGGGAGAGAAATGAGCAGTTCTTC. Translated, it gives CASSLWERNEQFF.

The CDR3 coding sequence is TGTGCCAGCAGCTTTACACAGGCAGTACTCTCCTACGAGCAGTACTTC. This translates into CASSFTQAVLSYEQYF. The chain employs TRBV5-8 and TRBJ2-7, with D possibly being TRBD1 (5 bases). Trimming left V 2 bases short and J 0 bases short, with 15 bases between. The CDR3 has 16 residues. Per germline, CDR1 SGHTS and CDR2 YDEGEE. The full variable domain, in which reference TRBV5-8 and TRBJ2-7 provide the parts outside the CDR3, is EAGVTQSPTHLIKTRGQQATLRCSPISGHTSVYWYQQALGLGLQFLLWYDEGEERNRGNFPPRFSGRQFPNYSSELNVNALELEDSALYLCASSFTQAVLSYEQYFGPGTRLTVT.

This clone appeared once. The V gene is TRBV28, the J gene TRBJ2-3; no clear D gene. Germline V gene sequence: CDR1 MDHEN, CDR2 SYDVKM. The V end lost 3 bases, the J end lost 0 bases, and 7 bases lay between the germline ends. The CDR3 is 14 residues long. CDR3 sequence reads: CASSFMLSTDTQYF. The DNA for the CDR3 is TGTGCCAGCAGTTTTATGTTGAGCACAGATACGCAGTATTTT.

The chain carries TRBV19 and TRBJ1-1; TRBD1 agrees at 7 bases. The CDR3 spans 12 residues. Germline CDR1 LNHDA, CDR2 SQIVND (reference sequence). V trimming: 9 bases; J trimming: 1 base; junction bases outside the gene matches: 2. The CDR3 DNA reads TGTGCCAGCCACAGGGGGAACACTGAAGCTTTCTTT. Its translation: CASHRGNTEAFF.

The chain carries TRBV6-2 or TRBV6-3 and TRBJ2-1; D is unresolved. This CDR3 is built from 13 residues. Trimming removed 2 bases from V and 4 bases from J, with 6 bases in between. Per the germline V gene, CDR1 is MNHEY and CDR2 is SVGEGT. Written as DNA, the CDR3 is TGTGCCAGCAGTTACGAACAGTACAATGAGCAGTTCTTC. Its protein product is CASSYEQYNEQFF.

This chain connects TRBV27 to TRBJ1-2; D is undetermined. The CDR3 consists of 15 residues. Germline V gene sequence: CDR1 MNHEY, CDR2 SMNVEV (reference sequence). Trimming shortened V by 5 bases and J by 4 bases, and 17 bases separated the two germline ends. Here the CDR3 reads CASSPRPGALYGYTF. In nucleotides, the CDR3 is TGTGCCAGCAGTCCCCGCCCAGGCGCGCTCTATGGCTACACCTTC.

The rearrangement links TRBV27 to TRBJ2-5, with D unclear. V dropped 2 bases and J dropped 5 bases, with 6 bases sitting between them. The CDR3 covers 12 residues. Germline V CDR1 and CDR2: MNHEY, SMNVEV (reference sequence). The CDR3 spells CASSLTGETQYF. The CDR3 nucleotides read TGTGCCAGCAGTTTAACGGGCGAGACCCAGTACTTC.

V and J are TRBV10-2 and TRBJ2-3; maybe TRBD2 (6 bases). Germline V lookup: CDR1 WSHSY, CDR2 SAAADI. CDR3 length equals 14 residues. The V end lost 10 bases, the J end lost 6 bases, and 20 bases lay between the germline ends. CDR3 bases: TGCGCCACCAGCTCCGGGGGTCCTCGGGATACGCAGTATTTT. Translated: CATSSGGPRDTQYF.

This clone was found many times. The rearrangement joins TRBV9 to TRBJ2-7; 9 nucleotides match TRBD1. The CDR3 spans 15 residues. The ends lost 4 bases at V and 6 bases at J; junction bases unmatched: 11. Germline CDR1 SGDLS, CDR2 YYNGEE. This CDR3 is CASSTSPGTGFEQYF. The CDR3, as DNA: TGTGCCAGCAGCACAAGTCCCGGGACAGGGTTCGAGCAGTACTTC.